This T cell receptor beta chain is from a study of early T cells in non-severe SARS-CoV-2 infection. Germline-derived CDR1 and CDR2 are MDHEN and SYDVKM. Trimming took off 1 base at V and 6 bases at J, with 12 bases between the two ends. The CDR3 runs 15 residues. This clonotype was seen repeatedly, ten times or more. From the 5' RACE reads, TCRdb called clonotypes with MiXCR, one entry per CDR3 protein. The table has 27,000 or so distinct CDR3 sequences, 5.5% to 8% seen once. Sequenced material: whole blood. This chain uses TRBV28 with TRBJ1-4, with D possibly TRBD1 on 6 matching bases. This receptor was identified in an adult who was a healthcare worker with PCR-confirmed SARS-CoV-2 infection or an uninfected control (not recorded which). The CDR3 DNA reads TGTGCCAGCAGTTTATATGGGGGCGCTGATGAAAAACTGTTTTTT. Its translation: CASSLYGGADEKLFF.